One sample yielded the 32 T cell receptor beta chains listed below, sequenced in a study of regulatory T cells in long-lasting Graves disease. For TCR beta, libraries came from iRepertoire HTBI primers and Arm-PCR of CDR3 regions. TCRdb called the multiplex PCR reads again in MiXCR, with one record for every CDR3 protein. Of approximately 500,000 distinct CDR3 sequences listed, 20% to 25% were seen once; the top ten hold more than 6%. This sample's time point: persistent/refractory GD, antithyroid drugs over 5 years with positive TRAb. Following extraction of RNA from PBMCs, that RNA was used to make the TCR library. The source was peripheral blood mononuclear cells (PBMCs), collected when the disease was refractory, from a patient treated with antithyroid drugs. These receptors were collected from a female donor with Graves disease.

The J gene is TRBJ2-2, the V gene TRBV19; 7 nucleotides line up with TRBD1. Germline V gene sequence: CDR1 LNHDA, CDR2 SQIVND (reference sequence). CDR3 size: 16 residues. The trim removed 3 bases at V and 4 bases at J, leaving 8 bases unmatched. The CDR3 spells CASSIGWNRGTGELFF. The CDR3 nucleotides read TGTGCCAGTAGTATCGGCTGGAACAGGGGCACCGGGGAGCTGTTTTTT.

There are many counts of this clonotype. The chain couples TRBV3-1 to TRBJ1-5, with D possibly matching TRBD1 (5 bases). The CDR3 length is 14 residues. The V gene's germline CDR1 is LGHDT and CDR2 YNNKEL (reference sequence). Trimming pared 4 bases from V and 4 bases from J, leaving 11 bases between. The CDR3 DNA reads TGTGCCAGCAGCCGGGACGGTACTAATCAGCCCCAGCATTTT. Protein sequence: CASSRDGTNQPQHF.

In its sample, this clonotype was seen a few times. The chain is built from TRBV20-1 and TRBJ1-1; D is uncertain. V was cut by 5 bases and J by 6 bases, with 7 bases left in between. The germline V gene encodes CDR1 DFQATT and CDR2 SNEGSKA (reference sequence). The CDR3 extends over 10 amino acids. Here the CDR3 reads CSASVPEAFF. Here the CDR3 DNA reads TGCAGTGCTTCCGTACCTGAAGCTTTCTTT.

This clonotype has only a few counts. CDR3 residues: CASSVGLELNTEAFF. CDR3 nucleotides: TGTGCCAGCAGCGTAGGGCTGGAGTTGAACACTGAAGCTTTCTTT. This sequence joins TRBV9 and TRBJ1-1; no reliable D call. Per germline, CDR1 SGDLS and CDR2 YYNGEE. This CDR3 has 15 amino acids. The V gene lost 0 bases and the J gene lost 0 bases, with 9 bases spanning the gap. Variable domain in full (rest from reference TRBV9 and TRBJ1-1): DSGVTQTPKHLITATGQRVTLRCSPRSGDLSVYWYQQSLDQGLQFLIQYYNGEERAKGNILERFSAQQFPDLHSELNLSSLELGDSALYFCASSVGLELNTEAFFGQGTRLTVV.

This clonotype was counted ten times or more. This chain connects TRBV7-9 to TRBJ2-7; D may correspond to TRBD1 or TRBD2 (5 bases each). The CDR3 contains 16 residues. Per the germline V gene, CDR1 is SEHNR and CDR2 is FQNEAQ (reference sequence). Trimming shortened V by 1 base and J by 2 bases, and 15 bases separated the two germline ends. As DNA, the CDR3 is TGTGCCAGCAGCTTAGGATCTGGGGGTCGGACCTACGAGCAGTACTTC. Its translation is CASSLGSGGRTYEQYF.

This clonotype was observed many times. This chain joins TRBV7-9 and TRBJ1-6; 9 bases map to TRBD1. The ends lost 2 bases at V and 7 bases at J; junction bases unmatched: 6. The CDR3 has 16 residues. The V gene's germline CDR1 is SEHNR and CDR2 FQNEAQ (reference sequence). The chain's CDR3 is CASSLFGDRANSPLHF. The CDR3 nucleotides are TGTGCCAGCAGCTTATTCGGGGACAGGGCCAATTCACCCCTCCACTTT.

There are many counts of this clonotype. The rearrangement uses TRBV28 and TRBJ2-5; D unresolved. The germline gives CDR1 MDHEN, CDR2 SYDVKM. This CDR3 is 20 amino acids long. V was clipped by 5 bases and J by 3 bases, with 31 bases between them. The CDR3 region is CASSALDGVGVSRSEETQYF. DNA of the CDR3: TGTGCCAGCAGTGCCCTCGATGGCGTTGGGGTGTCTCGATCGGAAGAGACCCAGTACTTC.

This clonotype has just one count. This sequence joins TRBV5-5 and TRBJ1-1; the match to TRBD1 covers 7 bases. Germline V lookup: CDR1 SGHKS, CDR2 YYEKEE (reference sequence). V shed 0 bases and J 4 bases; nucleotides not matched to a gene: 9. This CDR3 contains 16 residues. CDR3 coding DNA: TGTGCCAGCAGCTTGGGTCCGAGACAGGGAACCACTGAAGCTTTCTTT. Protein: CASSLGPRQGTTEAFF.

This clonotype has more than one count but fewer than ten. The chain combines TRBV6-2 or TRBV6-3 with TRBJ2-7; no clear D. Germline CDR1 MNHEY, CDR2 SVGEGT. The V end was cut by 7 bases, the J end by 6 bases, with 16 bases between. The CDR3 has 13 residues. In DNA form, the CDR3 reads TGTGCCAGCAAGAGTAGAGGTTCCCGCGAGCAGTACTTC. Protein: CASKSRGSREQYF.

This clonotype turned up a few times. The chain links TRBV4-1 to TRBJ2-5; D is ambiguous. Germline V gives CDR1 MGHRA, CDR2 YSYEKL. The germline V and J ends were trimmed by 4 bases and 1 base, with 10 bases remaining between them. The CDR3 is made up of 14 amino acids. The CDR3, as DNA: TGCGCCAGCAGCCCCCTGGGCAGCCAAGAGACCCAGTACTTC. The encoded protein is CASSPLGSQETQYF.

The rearrangement uses TRBV7-3 and TRBJ2-2; 11 bases are shared with TRBD2. CDR1 SGHTA and CDR2 FQGTGA come from the germline V gene. V gave up 3 bases and J gave up 0 bases; unmatched junction bases: 6. The CDR3 has 18 residues. CDR3 in DNA: TGTGCCAGCAGCTTGACTAGCGGGGACCGCGCGAACACCGGGGAGCTGTTTTTT. Translated: CASSLTSGDRANTGELFF. The full variable domain, in which reference TRBV7-3 and TRBJ2-2 provide the parts outside the CDR3, is GAGVSQTPSNKVTEKGKYVELRCDPISGHTALYWYRQSLGQGPEFLIYFQGTGAADDSGLPNDRFFAVRPEGSVSTLKIQRTERGDSAVYLCASSLTSGDRANTGELFFGEGSRLTVL.

This clonotype was detected only a few times. The chain couples TRBV9 to TRBJ1-5; TRBD1 is a possible D gene (6 bases). Trimming cost V 2 bases and J 3 bases, with 9 bases left between them. The CDR3 contains 14 residues. Germline V gene data show CDR1 as SGDLS and CDR2 as YYNGEE. The CDR3 DNA reads TGTGCCAGCAGCGTGGGGGCCTCCAATCAGCCCCAGCATTTT. This sequence encodes CASSVGASNQPQHF.

This clonotype was observed many times. J is TRBJ1-3 and V is TRBV20-1; D is possibly TRBD1 (5 bases). Trimming removed 0 bases at V and 4 bases at J, with 13 bases between. Germline V CDR1 and CDR2: DFQATT, SNEGSKA (reference sequence). The CDR3 is 15 residues long. The CDR3 region has the DNA TGCAGTGCTAGAGATTGGGGGGAAGCCGGAAACACCATATATTTT. It encodes CSARDWGEAGNTIYF.

The chain combines TRBV7-9 with TRBJ2-1, with D perhaps matching TRBD1 (6 bases). Germline values: CDR1 SEHNR, CDR2 FQNEAQ (reference sequence). The CDR3 totals 13 residues. Trimming removed 1 base from V and 6 bases from J, with 7 bases in between. The CDR3 DNA reads as TGTGCCAGCAGCTTAGTAGGGGGCAATGAGCAGTTCTTC. Translation: CASSLVGGNEQFF.

The chain's CDR3 is CASSPLGLGFREQFF. The CDR3 DNA sequence: TGTGCCAGCAGCCCCCTGGGACTAGGATTTCGGGAGCAGTTCTTC. The chain uses TRBV7-2 and TRBJ2-1; TRBD2 matches 8 bases. The length of the CDR3 is 15 residues. V gave up 5 bases and J gave up 10 bases; unmatched junction bases: 13. CDR1 is SGHTA, CDR2 FQGNSA, per germline.

This clonotype showed up just a few times. The chain couples TRBV28 to TRBJ2-1, with 7 nucleotides matching TRBD2. CDR1 and CDR2 from the germline V gene are MDHEN and SYDVKM. This CDR3 spans 14 amino acids. The V segment lost 6 bases and the J segment 8 bases; nucleotides outside the gene matches: 10. The CDR3 loop reads CASRGEGPSDEQFF. CDR3 DNA sequence: TGTGCCAGCAGAGGGGAGGGTCCGAGCGATGAGCAGTTCTTC.

Concerning this clonotype: One end of the junction does not line up with germline, which may come from a read error. This chain connects TRBV27 to TRBJ2-7, with TRBD2 matching over 9 bases. This CDR3 region has 14 residues. Germline V gene data show CDR1 as MNHEY and CDR2 as SMNVEV (reference sequence). CDR3 protein: CTSSVQRGAYEQYF. CDR3 nucleotide sequence: TGTACCAGCAGTGTACAGCGGGGGGCCTACGAGCAGTACTTC.

Ten or more counts support this clonotype. V usage is TRBV28 and J usage is TRBJ2-5; 7 bases align to TRBD2. Unmatched junction bases numbered 5, after V lost 4 bases and J lost 0 bases. The CDR3 covers 15 residues. Per germline, CDR1 MDHEN and CDR2 SYDVKM. The CDR3 region is CASSSPGGDQETQYF. CDR3 DNA sequence: TGTGCCAGCAGTTCACCTGGGGGGGACCAAGAGACCCAGTACTTC.

Notes on this clonotype: A clone one base away is much larger, so this may be a read error. This rearrangement joins TRBV15 to TRBJ1-4; unclear D gene. There are 14 residues in the CDR3. The V and J ends lost 5 bases and 5 bases respectively, with 12 bases between them. Per germline, CDR1 LNHNV and CDR2 YYDKDF (reference sequence). The DNA of the CDR3 is TGTGCCACCAGCTCAGTAGGAGGGAATGAAAAACTGTTTTTT. This encodes CATSSVGGNEKLFF.

The V call is TRBV7-2, the J call TRBJ2-4; weak D call: TRBD1 (6 bases). This CDR3 comprises 17 residues. Germline CDR1 and CDR2: SGHTA and FQGNSA. V gave up 1 base and J gave up 7 bases, with 20 bases separating them. The CDR3 loop is CASSLDESQGRENIQYF. In DNA form, the CDR3 reads TGTGCCAGCAGCTTAGATGAGTCTCAGGGGCGCGAGAACATTCAGTACTTC.

Many counts were recorded for this clonotype. J is TRBJ1-2 and V is TRBV6-2 or TRBV6-3; perhaps TRBD1 as D (6 bases). This CDR3 has 13 residues. Trimming removed 7 bases at V and 3 bases at J, with 12 bases between. CDR1 is MNHEY and CDR2 is SVGEGT in the germline V gene. The CDR3 loop reads CASTPGQYYGYTF. The CDR3, as DNA: TGTGCCAGCACTCCAGGACAGTACTATGGCTACACCTTC.

Many counts were recorded for this clonotype. This chain links TRBV2 with TRBJ1-1, with D perhaps TRBD1 (5 bases). Germline V gene sequence: CDR1 SNHLY, CDR2 FYNNEI. With 6 bases removed from V and 0 bases from J, the gap between germline ends came to 11 bases. The CDR3 spans 14 residues. CDR3 sequence: CASRRGGLNTEAFF. The DNA of the CDR3 is TGTGCCAGCAGGCGGGGGGGTTTGAACACTGAAGCTTTCTTT.

At least ten counts were recorded for this clonotype. V usage is TRBV2 and J usage is TRBJ1-4, with D hard to call. Trimming removed 8 bases at V and 2 bases at J, with 6 bases between. Germline CDR1 reads SNHLY; CDR2 reads FYNNEI. This CDR3 has 12 amino acids. The CDR3 here is CASCPTNEKLFF. CDR3 in DNA: TGTGCCAGCTGCCCCACTAATGAAAAACTGTTTTTT.

This clonotype was found a few times. This chain connects TRBV28 to TRBJ1-1; 7 positions match TRBD1. Germline V lookup: CDR1 MDHEN, CDR2 SYDVKM. CDR3 length: 16 residues. The V and J ends lost 6 bases and 3 bases, in that order; junction bases with no gene match: 13. This CDR3 reads CASRPTYRGLHTEAFF. The CDR3 region has the DNA TGTGCCAGCAGACCTACTTACAGGGGACTGCACACTGAAGCTTTCTTT.

This clonotype was counted only a few times. The chain links TRBV5-1 to TRBJ2-7; D possibly corresponds to TRBD2 (5 bases). CDR3 length: 14 amino acids. The ends were cut back, 0 bases at V and 2 bases at J, with 9 bases in the middle. Germline-derived CDR1 and CDR2 are SGHRS and YFSETQ. The CDR3 DNA reads TGCGCCAGCAGCTTGGAGGAGGCAACCTACGAGCAGTACTTC. Residues: CASSLEEATYEQYF.

V usage is TRBV15 and J usage is TRBJ1-5; the D is unclear. Deletions cut 0 bases from V and 0 bases from J, with 3 bases between. Per the germline V gene, CDR1 is LNHNV and CDR2 is YYDKDF (reference sequence). The CDR3 spans 14 residues. The CDR3 DNA is TGTGCCACCAGCAGAGACACTAGCAATCAGCCCCAGCATTTT. It yields the protein CATSRDTSNQPQHF.

The J gene is TRBJ1-5, the V gene TRBV19, with D unclear. The CDR3 has 14 residues. Looked up from germline, CDR1 is LNHDA and CDR2 is SQIVND (reference sequence). Trimming took 6 bases from V and 2 from J, leaving 11 bases between them. The CDR3: CASRLIWGNQPQHF. The CDR3 DNA reads as TGTGCCAGTAGGCTGATATGGGGCAATCAGCCCCAGCATTTT.

The chain links TRBV30 to TRBJ2-7, with a weak D call TRBD1 (6 bases). The V end lost 3 bases, the J end lost 7 bases, and 10 bases lay between the germline ends. Germline assignment: CDR1 GTSNPN and CDR2 SVGIG (reference sequence). The CDR3 consists of 11 residues. This chain's CDR3 is CAWSAGQEQYF. In nucleotides, the CDR3 is TGTGCCTGGAGCGCCGGACAGGAGCAGTACTTC.

A remark on this clonotype: A read error is the likely source, as a far larger clone sits one nucleotide away. V usage is TRBV6-8 and J usage is TRBJ2-7, with TRBD1 as a possible D gene (6 bases). Germline V gene sequence: CDR1 MNHGY, CDR2 SAAAGT. The CDR3 covers 14 residues. The germline V and J ends were trimmed by 6 bases and 6 bases, with 18 bases remaining between them. The CDR3 nucleotides read TGTGCCAGCAGGGGTACAGGGAGAAAATGCGAGCAGTACTTC. This translates into CASRGTGRKCEQYF.

This clonotype was picked up a small number of times. The V and J genes are TRBV6-2 or TRBV6-3 and TRBJ1-1; the match to TRBD1 covers 10 bases. This CDR3 has 16 residues. J gave up 4 bases and V 5 bases, and 10 bases lay outside the gene matches. Germline lookup yields CDR1 MNHEY and CDR2 SVGEGT. CDR3 sequence reads: CASSPDRWTGGTEAFF. CDR3 nucleotides: TGTGCCAGCAGTCCGGATCGTTGGACAGGGGGCACTGAAGCTTTCTTT.

The sample holds a few counts of this clonotype. V gene TRBV7-9 combines with J gene TRBJ1-2; tentatively, D is TRBD1 (5 bases). This CDR3 contains 13 residues. Germline V lookup: CDR1 SEHNR, CDR2 FQNEAQ (reference sequence). V was pared by 5 bases and J by 8 bases, with 15 bases between. The DNA for the CDR3 is TGTGCCAGCAGCCCCTACGGGGGGGGGGGCTACACCTTC. It yields the protein CASSPYGGGGYTF.

At least ten counts were recorded for this clonotype. The chain carries TRBV12-3 or TRBV12-4 and TRBJ1-4; the D is unclear. Trimming removed 3 bases at V and 5 bases at J, with 7 bases between. This CDR3 region has 13 residues. CDR3 sequence: CASSLSENEKLFF. CDR3 DNA sequence: TGTGCCAGCAGTTTGAGTGAGAATGAAAAACTGTTTTTT.